This T cell receptor (beta chain) was captured by sequencing in a study of CXCR3-negative and CXCR3-positive naive CD8 T cells. Germline CDR1 and CDR2: MGHRA and YSYEKL. The CDR3 runs 17 residues. It was by 5' RACE with UMI labels that the TRB cDNA libraries were prepared. TCRdb re-called the 5' RACE reads and catalogs CDR3 proteins one per entry, DNA excluded. This table holds about 41,000 distinct CDR3 sequences. The gene calls are TRBV4-1 and TRBJ2-5; absent DNA, TCRdb's TRBD2 call cannot be checked. Sequenced sample: memory CD8+ T cells from blood. This clonotype was obtained from a human donor in good health. Some clones in this sample may be carry-over from other donors' samples. The CDR3 protein is CASSQPGLAGADETQYF.